The source of this TCR beta chain is a study of T cell changes during pregnancy in multiple sclerosis. Generated by immunoSEQ multiplex PCR, the TCRdb table keeps only in-frame clones and is missing some. The sample records just over 90,000 clones, about nine tenths being singletons. CDR1 is SGHAT and CDR2 is FQNNGV in the germline V gene. This CDR3 has 13 amino acids. Trimming took off 1 base at V and 0 bases at J, with 3 bases between the two ends. The source material was peripheral blood, sampled after pregnancy. The receptor was isolated from a female donor in good health, enrolled as a control in a pregnancy study. The V gene is TRBV11-2, the J gene TRBJ2-5; D gene unclear. The CDR3 DNA reads TGTGCCAGCAGCTTAGCGTACCAAGAGACCCAGTACTTC. Encoded protein: CASSLAYQETQYF.